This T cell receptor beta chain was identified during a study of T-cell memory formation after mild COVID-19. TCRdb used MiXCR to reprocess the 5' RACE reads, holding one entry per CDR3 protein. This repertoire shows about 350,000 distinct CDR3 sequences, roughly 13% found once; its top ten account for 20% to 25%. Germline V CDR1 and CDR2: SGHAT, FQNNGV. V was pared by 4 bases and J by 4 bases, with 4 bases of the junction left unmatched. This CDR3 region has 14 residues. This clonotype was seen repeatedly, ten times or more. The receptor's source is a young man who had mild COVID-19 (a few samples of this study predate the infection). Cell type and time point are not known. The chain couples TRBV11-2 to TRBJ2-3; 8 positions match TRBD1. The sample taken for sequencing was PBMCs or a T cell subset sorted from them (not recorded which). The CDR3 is CASSSNRGADTQYF. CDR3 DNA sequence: TGTGCCAGCAGCTCGAACAGGGGGGCAGATACGCAGTATTTT. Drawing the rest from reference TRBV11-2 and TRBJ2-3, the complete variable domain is EAGVAQSPRYKIIEKRQSVAFWCNPISGHATLYWYQQILGQGPKLLIQFQNNGVVDDSQLPKDRFSAERLKGVDSTLKIQPAKLEDSAVYLCASSSNRGADTQYFGPGTRLTVL.